This entry lists 7 T cell receptor beta chains sequenced from one sample in a study of CD8+CD57+ T cells in acquired aplastic anemia. The TCR beta profiling, which covered VDJ combination and CDR3 sequence, was carried out using genomic DNA as the template. Each CDR3 protein gets one entry after TCRdb re-called the reads with MiXCR. The repertoire includes approximately 220,000 distinct CDR3 sequences, under 55% of them detected once, and about 20% sits in the top ten. Patients sequenced had flow cytometry evidence of CD8+CD57+ cell expansion. The sample consisted of sorted CD4+, CD8+, or CD8+CD57+ T cells (not recorded which) from PBMCs. The receptors were gathered from a human donor with aplastic anemia.

This clonotype has a handful of counts. V is TRBV5-8 and J is TRBJ2-4; TRBD1 agrees at 9 bases. The length of the CDR3 is 14 residues. Germline assignment: CDR1 SGHTS and CDR2 YDEGEE. The J segment lost 7 bases and the V segment lost 0 bases, leaving 2 bases of the junction unmatched. CDR3 nucleotide sequence: TGTGCCAGCAGCTTGGACAGGGGGCATAACATTCAGTACTTC. This codes for CASSLDRGHNIQYF.

The chain links TRBV5-1 to TRBJ2-5; D not resolved. Germline V lookup: CDR1 SGHRS, CDR2 YFSETQ. The ends were cut back, 4 bases at V and 4 bases at J, with 11 bases in the middle. The CDR3 is 13 residues long. CDR3 nucleotide sequence: TGCGCCAGCAGCGGAAGGGCTTCAGAGACCCAGTACTTC. This gives the protein CASSGRASETQYF.

The chain couples TRBV12-3 or TRBV12-4 to TRBJ1-6; a possible D gene is TRBD1 (5 bases). Trimming removed 1 base from V and 17 bases from J, with 9 bases in between. The CDR3 covers 11 residues. The CDR3 sequence: CASSLGTSIHF. DNA of the CDR3: TGTGCCAGCAGTTTAGGGACAAGTATCCACTTT.

This clonotype was found a few times. This could be a read error, since a much larger clone is one nucleotide away. The chain couples TRBV3-1 to TRBJ1-6; 7 nucleotides align to TRBD1. This CDR3 is 15 amino acids long. Trimming at V came to 6 bases and at J to 4 bases, leaving 6 bases not matched to a gene. Per the germline V gene, CDR1 is LGHDT and CDR2 is YNNKEL (reference sequence). CDR3 in DNA: TGTGCCAGCAGAAGCGGACAGGTTTATAATTCACCCCTCCACTTT. Translating gives CASRSGQVYNSPLHF.

This clonotype was seen only once. V and J are TRBV5-1 and TRBJ2-7; 9 bases match TRBD2. After removal of 0 bases from V and 3 bases from J, the junction contained 4 bases not matched to a gene. In germline, CDR1 is SGHRS, CDR2 YFSETQ. The length of the CDR3 is 15 residues. The CDR3 sequence: CASSLGLAGLYEQYF. The CDR3 DNA is TGCGCCAGCAGCTTGGGGCTAGCGGGGCTCTACGAGCAGTACTTC.

Of note for this clonotype: The conserved phenylalanine or tryptophan is not found at the CDR3 terminus, so this likely reflects a read error. The rearrangement uses TRBV19 and TRBJ2-5, with 9 positions matching TRBD2. Germline-derived CDR1 and CDR2 are LNHDA and SQIVND (reference sequence). V trimming: 5 bases; J trimming: 4 bases; junction bases outside the gene matches: 2. The CDR3 is 13 residues long. The CDR3 nucleotides are TGTGCCAGTAGTGGGACTAGCCCAGAGACCCAGTACCTC. It is translated as CASSGTSPETQYL.

This clonotype was detected ten times or more. The chain uses TRBV20-1 and TRBJ2-7, with D uncertain. There are 14 residues in the CDR3. The germline V gene has CDR1 DFQATT and CDR2 SNEGSKA (reference sequence). Trimming stripped 5 bases from V and 6 bases from J, with 20 bases between. CDR3 loop: CSARWGGGQFEQYF. In nucleotides, the CDR3 is TGCAGTGCTCGCTGGGGTGGTGGGCAATTCGAGCAGTACTTC.